The present T cell receptor beta chain was sequenced within a study of radiation and T cells in renal cell carcinoma. This sample's time point: blood 4 weeks post-SBRT, at nephrectomy. Stated treatment: 15 Gy SBRT to primary tumor, nephrectomy 4 weeks later. Some clones are missing from TCRdb's copy, which holds only in-frame ones; the method was immunoSEQ multiplex PCR. The table lists fewer than 200,000 clones, about nine tenths of them singletons, with around 10% in the top ten. The sequences come from blood, collected from a patient whose treatment included radiotherapy and nephrectomy. This TCR was recovered from a woman aged 45-60 years with renal cell carcinoma.

DNA of the CDR3: TGTGCCAGCTCACCACTTCGGGGCGAAGCCCCATTCTACGAGCAGTACTTC. This gives the protein CASSPLRGEAPFYEQYF. The V call is TRBV18, the J call TRBJ2-7, with D perhaps matching TRBD1 or TRBD2 (5 bases each). Per the germline V gene, CDR1 is KGHSH and CDR2 is LQKENI. The CDR3 runs 17 residues. V was shortened by 1 base and J by 3 bases, with 19 bases between the two germline ends.